Below, 28 T cell receptor beta chains from the same sample are listed, as sequenced in a study of beta chain features in type 1 diabetes. Study outcomes and limitations: All four CD4+ subsets of Type 1 diabetes patients contained TCRB CDR3s that were moderately but significantly shorter.

No antigen has been assigned to these receptors. Since all of the isolated RNA was reverse transcribed, expressed TCRB transcripts were what got sequenced. Sequencing used immunoSEQ multiplex PCR; TCRdb keeps in-frame clones, though not all of them. The profile shows about 340,000 clones, roughly 14% of them singletons. The sequencing sample was made of naive CD4+ T cells from blood. These receptors were collected from a young woman with type 1 diabetes.

The rearrangement uses TRBV5-4 and TRBJ2-1; 9 bases are a match to TRBD2. This CDR3 contains 16 residues. Per the germline V gene, CDR1 is SGHNT and CDR2 is YYREEE (reference sequence). J lost 4 bases, V lost 6 bases, and 11 bases had no gene match. The CDR3 coding sequence is TGTGCCAGCACCCGTAGCGGGAGCCTAGGGTACAATGAGCAGTTCTTC. It encodes CASTRSGSLGYNEQFF.

The rearrangement joins TRBV4-2 to TRBJ2-5; possible D gene TRBD2, 5 bases. This CDR3 has 14 amino acids. The V end was cut by 4 bases, the J end by 5 bases, with 14 bases between. Germline assignment: CDR1 LGHNA and CDR2 YNFKEQ. The DNA of the CDR3 is TGTGCCAGCAGCCGAGAGACCACGGGGGAGACCCAGTACTTC. Translation: CASSRETTGETQYF.

The chain employs TRBV27 and TRBJ1-2; 9 bases align to TRBD1. This CDR3 has 14 residues. With V trimmed by 6 bases and J by 4 bases, 6 bases remained unmatched. CDR1 MNHEY and CDR2 SMNVEV come from the germline V gene (reference sequence). The CDR3 is CASSAWTGAYGYTF. The CDR3 DNA sequence: TGTGCCAGCAGCGCCTGGACAGGGGCCTATGGCTACACCTTC.

This clone was detected a few times. CDR3 sequence: CAIRDRDSYEQYV. The CDR3 coding sequence is TGTGCCATCAGGGACAGGGATTCCTACGAGCAGTACGTC. The chain uses TRBV10-3 and TRBJ2-7; 8 nucleotides line up with TRBD1. V dropped 6 bases and J dropped 1; count of bases not matched to a gene: 2. CDR3 size: 13 residues. Germline assignment: CDR1 ENHRY and CDR2 SYGVKD.

There are a few counts of this clone. The chain recombines TRBV5-1 with TRBJ2-5; possibly TRBD1 for D (5 bases). CDR3 size: 13 residues. CDR1 and CDR2 (germline): SGHRS, YFSETQ. V was shortened by 7 bases and J by 1 base, with 11 bases between the two germline ends. This CDR3 reads CASGQGSQETQYF. The CDR3 DNA sequence: TGCGCCAGCGGACAAGGGTCCCAAGAGACCCAGTACTTC.

The chain links TRBV5-4 to TRBJ2-3; D is unresolved. Germline loops: CDR1 SGHNT, CDR2 YYREEE (reference sequence). This CDR3 has 12 amino acids. V was pared by 4 bases and J by 4 bases, with 7 bases between. CDR3 in DNA: TGTGCCAGCAGCGTAGACTCAGATACGCAGTATTTT. Amino acid sequence: CASSVDSDTQYF.

The rearrangement links TRBV23-1 to TRBJ1-2; no firm D call. TRBV23-1 is known as an ORF, though its function is uncertain. The CDR3 covers 13 residues. V was pared by 1 base and J by 7 bases, with 10 bases between. Here the CDR3 reads CASSQWEFIGYTF. CDR3 in DNA: TGCGCCAGCAGTCAATGGGAGTTCATTGGCTACACCTTC.

V and J are TRBV5-4 and TRBJ1-1, with 8 bases matching TRBD1. CDR3 size: 14 residues. The ends lost 3 bases at V and 5 bases at J; junction bases unmatched: 6. CDR1 SGHNT and CDR2 YYREEE come from the germline V gene (reference sequence). The CDR3 DNA sequence: TGTGCCAGCAGCTCAGGGGGCGGAGAGACTGAAGCTTTCTTT. Protein product: CASSSGGGETEAFF.

This chain uses TRBV7-9 with TRBJ1-1, with D possibly TRBD1 on 5 matching bases. The germline V gene has CDR1 SEHNR and CDR2 FQNEAQ (reference sequence). V was clipped by 4 bases and J by 4 bases, with 10 bases between them. The CDR3 extends over 13 amino acids. CDR3 in DNA: TGTGCCAGCAGCTCCCAGGGTAGCACTGAAGCTTTCTTT. Translation: CASSSQGSTEAFF.

This clone was detected only a few times. The V and J genes are TRBV7-2 and TRBJ2-2; 10 positions agree with TRBD1. V lost 5 bases and J lost 7; bases outside the gene matches: 10. CDR1 is SGHTA, CDR2 FQGNSA, per germline. The CDR3 length is 16 residues. CDR3 in amino acids: CASSLAPGQGNGELFF. The CDR3 DNA reads as TGTGCCAGCAGCCTTGCGCCGGGACAGGGGAACGGGGAGCTGTTTTTT.

The rearrangement links TRBV7-9 to TRBJ2-1; 11 positions match TRBD2. The CDR3 totals 17 residues. V shed 3 bases, J shed 1 base, and the junction held 5 bases outside the gene matches. Germline CDR1 is SEHNR and CDR2 is FQNEAQ (reference sequence). CDR3 in amino acids: CASSFLAGGFSYNEQFF. In DNA form, the CDR3 reads TGTGCCAGCAGCTTTTTAGCGGGAGGGTTTTCCTACAATGAGCAGTTCTTC.

The chain employs TRBV9 and TRBJ2-1; 9 positions match TRBD1. Trimming removed 6 bases from V and 0 bases from J; junction bases left unmatched: 10. The CDR3 length is 17 residues. Germline V CDR1 and CDR2: SGDLS, YYNGEE. The CDR3: CASKAGTGSSSYNEQFF. CDR3 in DNA: TGTGCCAGCAAAGCCGGGACAGGGTCCAGCTCCTACAATGAGCAGTTCTTC.

This chain links TRBV28 with TRBJ2-3, with 7 positions matching TRBD2. There are 13 residues in the CDR3. J was trimmed by 2 bases and V by 6 bases; bases with no gene match: 2. Per the germline V gene, CDR1 is MDHEN and CDR2 is SYDVKM. CDR3 in DNA: TGTGCCAGCAGGGGGGGGGTCACAGATACGCAGTATTTT. As protein: CASRGGVTDTQYF.

This clone was counted a few times. This rearrangement joins TRBV7-9 to TRBJ2-7, with 8 bases identical to TRBD1. Germline CDR1 and CDR2: SEHNR and FQNEAQ (reference sequence). This CDR3 comprises 14 residues. V lost 2 bases and J lost 12; bases outside the gene matches: 12. In nucleotides, the CDR3 is TGTGCCAGCAGCTTATCCGAGACAGGGGCTTCCGGGTACTTC. Protein: CASSLSETGASGYF.

The rearrangement joins TRBV13 to TRBJ2-1; TRBD2 aligns across 7 bases. Trimming at V came to 5 bases and at J to 0 bases, leaving 4 bases not matched to a gene. CDR1 is PRHDT and CDR2 is FYEKMQ in the germline V gene (reference sequence). CDR3 length: 15 residues. DNA for the CDR3: TGTGCCAGCAGCCGACCTAGCGGCTCCTACAATGAGCAGTTCTTC. This encodes CASSRPSGSYNEQFF.

J is TRBJ1-2 and V is TRBV2; the match to TRBD1 covers 9 bases. This CDR3 is built from 13 residues. The germline gives CDR1 SNHLY, CDR2 FYNNEI. Unmatched junction bases numbered 6, after V lost 6 bases and J lost 7 bases. The CDR3 bases are TGTGCCAGCAGGGTTACAGGGGGCTCTGGCTACACCTTC. This gives the protein CASRVTGGSGYTF.

This chain links TRBV7-9 with TRBJ1-1; D is perhaps TRBD1 (5 bases). The CDR3 totals 14 residues. Germline lookup yields CDR1 SEHNR and CDR2 FQNEAQ (reference sequence). Trimming shortened V by 5 bases and J by 1 base, and 11 bases separated the two germline ends. CDR3 loop: CASSEGTANTEAFF. CDR3 in DNA: TGTGCCAGCAGCGAAGGGACTGCGAACACTGAAGCTTTCTTT.

This chain uses TRBV18 with TRBJ2-1, with D possibly matching TRBD2 (5 bases). Per germline, CDR1 KGHSH and CDR2 LQKENI. V was clipped by 2 bases and J by 3 bases, with 8 bases between them. The CDR3 spans 14 residues. The DNA for the CDR3 is TGTGCCAGCTCACCATCAGCGGTCTACAATGAGCAGTTCTTC. Protein product: CASSPSAVYNEQFF.

This chain connects TRBV7-2 to TRBJ2-3; TRBD1 agrees at 7 bases. This CDR3 region has 14 residues. Germline V gives CDR1 SGHTA, CDR2 FQGNSA. Losses at the gene ends were 1 base for V and 5 bases for J; bases not matched to a gene: 3. CDR3 residues: CASSLVTGVDTQYF. The CDR3 nucleotides read TGTGCCAGCAGCTTAGTTACAGGGGTAGATACGCAGTATTTT.

The rearrangement uses TRBV29-1 and TRBJ1-1, with D tentatively TRBD1 (5 bases). Trimming took 6 bases from V and 1 from J, leaving 15 bases between them. The CDR3 consists of 14 residues. The germline V gene encodes CDR1 SQVTM and CDR2 ANQGSEA. The DNA for the CDR3 is TGCAGCGTATCGAACCTCGGGGGGAACACTGAAGCTTTCTTT. This translates into CSVSNLGGNTEAFF. The full variable domain, rest sourced from reference TRBV29-1 and TRBJ1-1, is SAVISQKPSRDICQRGTSLTIQCQVDSQVTMMFWYRQQPGQSLTLIATANQGSEATYESGFVIDKFPISRPNLTFSTLTVSNMSPEDSSIYLCSVSNLGGNTEAFFGQGTRLTVV.

This clone was seen a few times. The V call is TRBV11-2, the J call TRBJ2-7; 8 positions match TRBD1. Germline loops: CDR1 SGHAT, CDR2 FQNNGV. The CDR3 totals 13 residues. V lost 3 bases and J lost 5; bases outside the gene matches: 3. The CDR3 loop is CASSLRTGHEQYF. The CDR3 DNA reads TGTGCCAGCAGCTTGCGGACAGGGCACGAGCAGTACTTC.

This clone has at least ten counts. The rearrangement joins TRBV29-1 to TRBJ2-4; tentatively, D is TRBD2 (5 bases). Germline lookup yields CDR1 SQVTM and CDR2 ANQGSEA. V lost 6 bases and J 6 bases, leaving 9 bases between the germline ends. The CDR3 loop spans 11 amino acids. CDR3 amino acids: CSVGLGNIQYF. The CDR3 DNA follows: TGCAGCGTCGGACTGGGAAACATTCAGTACTTC.

V is TRBV29-1 and J is TRBJ2-5, with a weak D call TRBD1 (6 bases). Germline V gives CDR1 SQVTM, CDR2 ANQGSEA. The CDR3 consists of 12 residues. With 7 bases removed from V and 1 base from J, the gap between germline ends came to 10 bases. CDR3 DNA: TGCAGCGAACAGGGACCCCAAGAGACCCAGTACTTC. Protein: CSEQGPQETQYF.

The CDR3 sequence is CASSKTGDRGYGYTF. In DNA, the CDR3 is TGTGCCAGCAGCAAAACGGGGGACAGGGGCTATGGCTACACCTTC. V and J are TRBV21-1 and TRBJ1-2; TRBD1, the D gene given by the table, was not confirmed from the DNA. TRBV21-1 is labeled a pseudogene. This CDR3 has 15 amino acids.

This clone showed up just a few times. V and J are TRBV5-1 and TRBJ1-1, with D possibly matching TRBD1 (5 bases). Germline loops: CDR1 SGHRS, CDR2 YFSETQ. This CDR3 comprises 14 residues. The V end lost 1 base, the J end lost 5 bases, and 12 bases lay between the germline ends. CDR3 region: CASSLTGGVTEAFF. DNA of the CDR3: TGCGCCAGCAGCTTGACCGGGGGAGTAACTGAAGCTTTCTTT.

The rearrangement joins TRBV2 to TRBJ2-5; 14 positions agree with TRBD2. The V and J ends lost 6 bases and 3 bases, in that order; junction bases with no gene match: 12. Germline CDR1 is SNHLY and CDR2 is FYNNEI. The CDR3 spans 18 residues. The CDR3 sequence: CASRTSGLAGGSKETQYF. CDR3 DNA: TGTGCCAGCAGGACGAGCGGACTAGCGGGAGGCTCTAAAGAGACCCAGTACTTC.

The chain has TRBV5-1 and TRBJ2-5; D gene unclear. The DNA matches TRBJ2-7 better at its end, which makes the J call doubtful. CDR1 and CDR2 from the germline V gene are SGHRS and YFSETQ. The CDR3 is made up of 12 amino acids. For the CDR3, the DNA is TGCGCCAGCAGCATGACAATCAACGAGCAGTACTTC. Translating it yields CASSMTINEQYF.

This clone was counted only a few times. The chain carries TRBV29-1 and TRBJ1-3; no reliable D call. The CDR3 runs to 12 residues. Germline assignment: CDR1 SQVTM and CDR2 ANQGSEA. Trimming shortened V by 7 bases and J by 3 bases, and 10 bases separated the two germline ends. Written as DNA, the CDR3 is TGCAGCGCCCAGGATAGTGGAAACACCATATATTTT. Translation gives CSAQDSGNTIYF.